Listed below are T cell receptor beta chains from one sample, sequenced in a study of blood T cell repertoires in COVID-19. TCRdb keeps only in-frame clones here, not all; method: immunoSEQ multiplex PCR. This table holds about 140,000 clones, roughly 86% found once. Sequences were obtained from PBMCs or T cells enriched from blood (not recorded which). These receptors all come from a woman aged 45-59 years with acute COVID-19. Both conserved end residues are part of each CDR3. The D gene is left open where the match is weak. Rows give clone size only sometimes, using once, few, many, or a class for an expanded clone.

d_gene: TRBD1
abundance: few
j_gene: TRBJ1-3
v_gene: TRBV5-5
CDR3aa: CASSLEGAGFGGNTIYF
CDR3nt: TGTGCCAGCAGCTTGGAGGGGGCAGGGTTTGGTGGAAACACCATATATTTT

d_gene: TRBD2
abundance: once
j_gene: TRBJ2-1
v_gene: TRBV7-9
CDR3aa: CASSHGTSANEQFF
CDR3nt: TGTGCCAGCAGCCACGGGACTAGCGCCAATGAGCAGTTCTTC

d_gene: TRBD2
abundance: -
j_gene: TRBJ2-1
v_gene: TRBV4-1
CDR3aa: CASSHPGTSGKRGEQFF
CDR3nt: TGCGCCAGCAGCCACCCTGGGACTAGCGGGAAACGGGGTGAGCAGTTCTTC

d_gene: TRBD1
abundance: -
j_gene: TRBJ2-5
v_gene: TRBV19
CDR3aa: CASSGGQGHETQYF
CDR3nt: TGTGCCAGTAGTGGGGGACAGGGACACGAGACCCAGTACTTC

d_gene: TRBD2
abundance: -
j_gene: TRBJ2-3
v_gene: TRBV27
CDR3aa: CASRRTSARMGTDTQYF
CDR3nt: TGTGCCAGCCGAAGGACTAGCGCGAGAATGGGCACAGATACGCAGTATTTT

d_gene: TRBD1
abundance: -
j_gene: TRBJ2-7
v_gene: TRBV2
CDR3aa: CASSEGQGETYEQYF
CDR3nt: TGTGCCAGCAGCGAAGGACAGGGTGAGACCTACGAGCAGTACTTC

d_gene: TRBD1
abundance: -
j_gene: TRBJ1-2
v_gene: TRBV9
CDR3aa: CASSVPPDRGLYGYTF
CDR3nt: TGTGCCAGCAGCGTGCCACCCGACAGGGGGCTTTATGGCTACACCTTC

d_gene: TRBD2
abundance: -
j_gene: TRBJ2-7
v_gene: TRBV5-1
CDR3aa: CASSSGGSGEQYF
CDR3nt: TGCGCCAGCAGCTCGGGAGGGTCGGGCGAGCAGTACTTC

d_gene: TRBD1
abundance: -
j_gene: TRBJ1-5
v_gene: TRBV27
CDR3aa: CASSFRGQINQPQHF
CDR3nt: TGTGCCAGCAGTTTTAGGGGACAGATCAATCAGCCCCAGCATTTT

d_gene: -
abundance: -
j_gene: TRBJ1-4
v_gene: TRBV4-3
CDR3aa: CASSRGGPGTTNEKLFF
CDR3nt: TGCGCCAGCAGCCGGGGGGGGCCTGGGACAACTAATGAAAAACTGTTTTTT

d_gene: TRBD2
abundance: -
j_gene: TRBJ2-3
v_gene: TRBV15
CDR3aa: CATSRPSIISGYTDTQYF
CDR3nt: TGTGCCACCAGCAGGCCCTCGATCATTAGCGGGTACACAGATACGCAGTATTTT

d_gene: -
abundance: -
j_gene: TRBJ2-1
v_gene: TRBV5-1
CDR3aa: CASSLDFGEINEQFF
CDR3nt: TGCGCCAGCAGCTTGGACTTCGGGGAAATAAATGAGCAGTTCTTC

d_gene: -
abundance: once
j_gene: TRBJ1-1
v_gene: TRBV7-9
CDR3aa: CASSLSGTEAFF
CDR3nt: TGTGCCAGCAGCTTGTCGGGCACTGAAGCTTTCTTT

d_gene: TRBD1
abundance: -
j_gene: TRBJ1-2
v_gene: TRBV9
CDR3aa: CASSVGIGGGNYGYTF
CDR3nt: TGTGCCAGCAGCGTAGGGATAGGGGGCGGTAACTATGGCTACACCTTC

d_gene: TRBD2
abundance: -
j_gene: TRBJ2-3
v_gene: TRBV7-2
CDR3aa: CASRLAETQPEYF
CDR3nt: TGTGCCAGCAGGCTAGCGGAGACCCAGCCAGAGTATTTT

d_gene: TRBD2
abundance: -
j_gene: TRBJ2-1
v_gene: TRBV5-5
CDR3aa: CASSLGRAGVGNEQFF
CDR3nt: TGTGCCAGCAGCTTGGGTCGAGCGGGAGTGGGTAATGAGCAGTTCTTC

d_gene: TRBD2
abundance: -
j_gene: TRBJ2-3
v_gene: TRBV9
CDR3aa: CASSVGLAGALKDTQYF
CDR3nt: TGTGCCAGCAGCGTAGGACTAGCGGGAGCTCTCAAAGATACGCAGTATTTT

d_gene: TRBD2
abundance: -
j_gene: TRBJ2-3
v_gene: TRBV2
CDR3aa: CASQSRTGLAGGDTQYF
CDR3nt: TGTGCCAGCCAGTCGAGAACGGGACTAGCGGGAGGGGATACGCAGTATTTT

d_gene: TRBD1
abundance: -
j_gene: TRBJ1-2
v_gene: TRBV4-1
CDR3aa: CASSQQEGNRDRVSGYTF
CDR3nt: TGCGCCAGCAGCCAACAAGAGGGGAACCGGGACAGGGTGAGTGGCTACACCTTC

d_gene: TRBD2
abundance: once
j_gene: TRBJ2-3
v_gene: TRBV4-3
CDR3aa: CASSPGGASGSTDTQYF
CDR3nt: TGCGCCAGCAGCCCCGGTGGGGCTAGCGGGAGTACAGATACGCAGTATTTT

d_gene: -
abundance: -
j_gene: TRBJ1-4
v_gene: TRBV30
CDR3aa: CAWSVSEANEKLFF
CDR3nt: TGTGCCTGGAGTGTAAGCGAGGCTAATGAAAAACTGTTTTTT

d_gene: -
abundance: -
j_gene: TRBJ2-7
v_gene: TRBV6-6
CDR3aa: CASSYVEGAEYF
CDR3nt: TGTGCCAGCAGTTACGTGGAGGGGGCCGAGTACTTC

d_gene: -
abundance: -
j_gene: TRBJ2-1
v_gene: TRBV2
CDR3aa: CASSETGVEQFF
CDR3nt: TGTGCCAGCAGTGAAACGGGGGTGGAGCAGTTCTTC

d_gene: TRBD2
abundance: -
j_gene: TRBJ2-7
v_gene: TRBV27
CDR3aa: CASSWREGGAYEQYF
CDR3nt: TGTGCCAGCAGTTGGCGGGAGGGAGGGGCTTACGAGCAGTACTTC

d_gene: -
abundance: -
j_gene: TRBJ2-2
v_gene: TRBV24-1
CDR3aa: CATSDSWGRGDGGTGELFF
CDR3nt: TGTGCCACCAGTGATTCCTGGGGCAGGGGGGATGGTGGCACCGGGGAGCTGTTTTTT

d_gene: TRBD2
abundance: -
j_gene: TRBJ2-2
v_gene: TRBV2
CDR3aa: CASSPSGRVNTGELFF
CDR3nt: TGTGCCAGCAGCCCAAGCGGGAGGGTGAACACCGGGGAGCTGTTTTTT

d_gene: TRBD2
abundance: -
j_gene: TRBJ2-7
v_gene: TRBV4-2
CDR3aa: CASSQAAGTSAHEQYF
CDR3nt: TGTGCCAGCAGCCAAGCCGCCGGGACTAGCGCCCACGAGCAGTACTTC

d_gene: TRBD1
abundance: -
j_gene: TRBJ2-2
v_gene: TRBV14
CDR3aa: CASSPYTGATGELFF
CDR3nt: TGTGCCAGCAGCCCCTATACAGGGGCCACCGGGGAGCTGTTTTTT

d_gene: -
abundance: -
j_gene: TRBJ2-5
v_gene: TRBV25-1
CDR3aa: CASSETGHQETQYF
CDR3nt: TGTGCCAGCAGTGAAACTGGGCATCAAGAGACCCAGTACTTC

d_gene: -
abundance: -
j_gene: TRBJ1-4
v_gene: TRBV7-9
CDR3aa: CASSKDSSVNEKLFF
CDR3nt: TGTGCCAGCAGCAAGGACAGCAGCGTAAATGAAAAACTGTTTTTT

d_gene: TRBD2
abundance: once
j_gene: TRBJ2-1
v_gene: TRBV7-2
CDR3aa: CASSFGLAGGDEQFF
CDR3nt: TGTGCCAGCAGCTTCGGGCTAGCGGGAGGGGATGAGCAGTTCTTC

d_gene: -
abundance: -
j_gene: TRBJ1-1
v_gene: TRBV3-1/TRBV3-2
CDR3aa: CASSQAGGSAFF
CDR3nt: TGTGCCAGCAGCCAAGCGGGGGGATCAGCTTTCTTT

d_gene: -
abundance: -
j_gene: TRBJ2-7
v_gene: TRBV12-3/TRBV12-4
CDR3aa: CASSFFAGHEQYF
CDR3nt: TGTGCCAGCAGTTTCTTTGCGGGGCACGAGCAGTACTTC

d_gene: TRBD1
abundance: -
j_gene: TRBJ2-1
v_gene: TRBV2
CDR3aa: CASRRDRGNWNEQFF
CDR3nt: TGTGCCAGCAGACGCGACAGGGGGAATTGGAATGAGCAGTTCTTC

d_gene: TRBD1
abundance: once
j_gene: TRBJ1-2
v_gene: TRBV18
CDR3aa: CASSQDRGTGYGYTF
CDR3nt: TGTGCCAGCTCACAAGACAGGGGGACGGGGTATGGCTACACCTTC